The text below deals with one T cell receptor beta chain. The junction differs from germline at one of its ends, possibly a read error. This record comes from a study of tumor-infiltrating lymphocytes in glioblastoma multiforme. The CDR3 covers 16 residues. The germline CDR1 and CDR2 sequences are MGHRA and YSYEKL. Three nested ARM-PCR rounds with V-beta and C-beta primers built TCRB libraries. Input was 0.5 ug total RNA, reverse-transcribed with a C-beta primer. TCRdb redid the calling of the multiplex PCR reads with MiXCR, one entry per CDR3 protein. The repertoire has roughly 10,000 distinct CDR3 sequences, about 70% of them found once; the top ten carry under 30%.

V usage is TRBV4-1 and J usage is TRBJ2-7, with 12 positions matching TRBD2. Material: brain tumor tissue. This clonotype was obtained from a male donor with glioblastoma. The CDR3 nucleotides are TGTGCCATCAGCCGAGAGGGACTAGCGGGTGGGGGCGAGCAGTACTTC. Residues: CAISREGLAGGGEQYF.